This T cell receptor (beta chain) is from a study of CD8+CD57+ T cells in acquired aplastic anemia. Study-wide background: The sorted CD4+ and CD8+ cells yielded an average around 3.2 ug of DNA. Regarding the study as a whole: Shared by patients and controls, 25 to 35 CD8+ CDR3s were abundant in patients. Between patients and controls, CD8+ Simpson's diversity did not vary significantly.

Germline CDR1 reads SGHTA; CDR2 reads FQGTGA. The CDR3 runs to 17 residues. J gave up 7 bases and V 5 bases, and 17 bases lay outside the gene matches. This clonotype was counted a single time. What it binds is not known. The template used for profiling TCR beta VDJ and CDR3 was genomic DNA. TCRdb processed the reads anew with MiXCR; each CDR3 protein has one entry. The sample holds more than 150,000 distinct CDR3 sequences, around 65% seen once. Sequencing was carried out using sorted CD4+, CD8+, or CD8+CD57+ T cells (not recorded which) from PBMCs. This chain joins TRBV7-3 and TRBJ2-1; 7 bases map to TRBD2. The sequence derives from a human donor with severe aplastic anemia or a healthy control (not recorded which). In DNA, the CDR3 is TGTGCCAGCAGCCAAGACCGCGGGGGTACCCTTTGGAATGAGCAGTTCTTC. The encoded protein is CASSQDRGGTLWNEQFF.